The 4 T cell receptor beta chains below were found in one sample sequenced in a study of T cells and copy number aberrations in small-cell lung cancer. This table comes from immunoSEQ multiplex PCR, and its TCRdb copy is limited to in-frame clones, with some not included. The sample has 500 or so clones, approximately 94% seen once. Sequencing used tumor tissue. The receptors originated from a man aged 50 to 59 with small cell lung cancer.

V is TRBV30 and J is TRBJ1-1, with D tentatively TRBD1 (5 bases). Trimming removed 3 bases from V and 3 bases from J, with 14 bases in between. This CDR3 region has 14 residues. CDR1 is GTSNPN and CDR2 is SVGIG in the germline V gene (reference sequence). The CDR3 DNA follows: TGTGCCTGGAGCGGTTGGGGAGGGGACACTGAAGCTTTCTTT. The encoded protein is CAWSGWGGDTEAFF.

V and J are TRBV4-3 and TRBJ2-4; TRBD2 is a possible D gene (6 bases). The CDR3 spans 16 residues. Trimming pared 1 base from V and 1 base from J, leaving 11 bases between. CDR1 is LGHNA and CDR2 is YSLEER in the germline V gene. The CDR3 DNA sequence: TGCGCCAGCAGCCAAGTCGGAGGGCTGGCCAAAAACATTCAGTACTTC. It yields the protein CASSQVGGLAKNIQYF.

The V gene is TRBV7-9, the J gene TRBJ1-1, with D perhaps TRBD1 (5 bases). Germline CDR1 is SEHNR and CDR2 is FQNEAQ (reference sequence). The CDR3 is 11 amino acids. Trimming took off 8 bases at V and 4 bases at J, with 8 bases between the two ends. The CDR3 nucleotides are TGTGCCAGCGGGGGTATCACTGAAGCTTTCTTT. This translates into CASGGITEAFF.

The V and J genes are TRBV27 and TRBJ2-5; D perhaps matches TRBD1 (5 bases). This CDR3 has 14 amino acids. Germline loops: CDR1 MNHEY, CDR2 SMNVEV (reference sequence). Trimming removed 5 bases at V and 0 bases at J, with 10 bases between. The CDR3 nucleotides read TGTGCCAGCAGTCCATACAGGAACCAAGAGACCCAGTACTTC. Encoded protein: CASSPYRNQETQYF.